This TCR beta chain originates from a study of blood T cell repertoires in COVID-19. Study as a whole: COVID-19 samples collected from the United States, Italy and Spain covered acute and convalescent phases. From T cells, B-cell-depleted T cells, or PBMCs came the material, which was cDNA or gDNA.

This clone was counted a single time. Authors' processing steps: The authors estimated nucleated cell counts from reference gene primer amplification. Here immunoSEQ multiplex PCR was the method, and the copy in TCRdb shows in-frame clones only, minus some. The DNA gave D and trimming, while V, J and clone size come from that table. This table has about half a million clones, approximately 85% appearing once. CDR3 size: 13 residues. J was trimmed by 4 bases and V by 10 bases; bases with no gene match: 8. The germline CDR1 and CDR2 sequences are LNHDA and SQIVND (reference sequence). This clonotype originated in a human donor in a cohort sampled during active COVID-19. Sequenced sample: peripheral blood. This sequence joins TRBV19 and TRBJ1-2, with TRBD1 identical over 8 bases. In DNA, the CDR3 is TGTGCCATAAGGGGGACAGGTAGCTATGGCTACACCTTC. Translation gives CAIRGTGSYGYTF.